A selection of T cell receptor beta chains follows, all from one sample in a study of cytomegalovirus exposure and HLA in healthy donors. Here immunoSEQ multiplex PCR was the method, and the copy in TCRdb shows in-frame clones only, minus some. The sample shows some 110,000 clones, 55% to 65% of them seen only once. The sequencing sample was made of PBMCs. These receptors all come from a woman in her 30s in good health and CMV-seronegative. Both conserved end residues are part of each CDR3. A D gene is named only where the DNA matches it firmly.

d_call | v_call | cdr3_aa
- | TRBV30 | CALFGRYYGYTF
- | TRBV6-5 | CASSYGGEAFF
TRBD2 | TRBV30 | CAWSARLADPTDTQYF
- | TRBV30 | CAWEKETQYF
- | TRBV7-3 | CASSRDRSYNEQFF
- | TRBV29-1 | CSVHPGETQYF
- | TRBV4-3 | CASSQVHGELFF
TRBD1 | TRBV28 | CASRRTGPDFNYGYTF
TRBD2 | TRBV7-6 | CASSLAGGPRTGELFF
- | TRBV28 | CASSLRQEQYF
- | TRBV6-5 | CASSYSTGMNTEAFF
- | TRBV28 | CASSLLGGNQPQHF
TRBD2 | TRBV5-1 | CASSLGLAEQETQYF
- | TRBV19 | CASSTRGTNEKLFF
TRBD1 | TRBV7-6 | CASSLGTGVDEQYF
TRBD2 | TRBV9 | CASSVGEGGSYTYEQYF
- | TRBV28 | CASTVPTGNTYEQYF
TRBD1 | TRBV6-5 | CASSYISTGEETQYF
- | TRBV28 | CASSRSGTSSYEQYF
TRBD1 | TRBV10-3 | CAISHGQVEDEQFF